Here is one TCR beta chain with its context. This clonotype was counted between two and nine times. The antigen this receptor binds is unknown. No much larger clone is present one base from it, and per-base qualities are unavailable. What the time point label conveys for this sample: 40 to 45 days after influenza vaccine administration. This sample is drawn from a study of response to subunit inactivated influenza vaccine (dated by TCRdb to 2017 to 2018). In terms of the full investigation: Deep quantitative profiling of the T cell receptor repertoire was used in the study to follow responses to a trivalent subunit inactivated influenza vaccine. The study at large found these results: The authors proposed that each seasonal influenza vaccination may bring in only a limited number of new T cells.

The protocol used for the library was RT-PCR. TCRdb names Illumina HiSeq 2500 as the instrument used. The raw public data were reprocessed by TCRdb itself: fastp quality trimming at Q25, MiXCR clonotype calling, in-frame beta chains only. Rows with one shared CDR3 protein collapse into an entry with the most common genes and DNA. Present in this sample are over 400,000 distinct CDR3 sequences, roughly 13% of which were seen just once. Clones ranked in the top ten supply around 13% of the sample. CDR1 is given as ENHRY and CDR2 as SYGVKD, both from the germline V gene. The junction shows trimming of 8 bases on V and 8 bases on J, and the gene matches do not reach 9 bases of it. The CDR3 numbers 13 residues from cysteine through phenylalanine. The kept DNA is CDR3 alone, 39 bases in frame from the first base.

This clonotype originated in a man aged 50-60 years who received an inactivated influenza vaccine. Donor details come from another sample of the same person, matched by shared clones. The chain is assembled from TRBV10-3 and TRBJ2-1; 7 central bases correspond to TRBD1. The sample in question was PBMCs from blood, obtained about 40 days after vaccination. The bases are TGTGCCATCGCGCCAGGGGGAGTAGATGAGCAGTTCTTC. This translates into CAIAPGGVDEQFF.